The rows below give T cell receptor beta chains drawn from one sample of a study of OX40 agonist ivuxolimab in advanced cancers. Assay: immunoSEQ multiplex PCR; the TCRdb copy retains only in-frame clones and omits some. The table has approximately 22,000 clones, more than 75% seen once. This material consisted of CD4+ or CD8+ T cells sorted from blood, taken in a trial of the OX40 agonist ivuxolimab. These receptors originate from an adult with an advanced solid tumor such as melanoma, head and neck, liver or kidney cancer. The CDR3 runs from the conserved cysteine through the conserved F or W. D genes are given only for firm matches. Clone size, where shown, is once, few, many, or a class for clones that have expanded.

TRBV27	-	TRBJ1-2	-	TGTGCCAGCAGTCCGGGACTCCAATATGGCTACACCTTC	CASSPGLQYGYTF
TRBV7-9	-	TRBJ2-1	-	TGTGCCAGCAGCTTCAACAATTATGAGCAGTTCTTC	CASSFNNYEQFF
TRBV18	-	TRBJ2-2	TRBD2	TGTGCCAGCTCACCATTGTGGGCTAGCGGAACCGGGGAGCTGTTTTTT	CASSPLWASGTGELFF
TRBV2	-	TRBJ1-2	TRBD1	TGTGCCAGCGGTTGGGACAGGGATTCGGTCTATGGCTACACCTTC	CASGWDRDSVYGYTF
TRBV10-1	-	TRBJ2-1	-	TGCGCCAGTTTATTCAATGAGCAGTTCTTC	CASLFNEQFF
TRBV6-5	-	TRBJ2-5	-	TGTGCCAGCAGTTACGACAGAAACCAAGAGACCCAGTACTTC	CASSYDRNQETQYF
TRBV11-2	-	TRBJ2-3	-	TGTGCCAGCAGCTATTCCCCAGACTCAGATACGCAGTATTTT	CASSYSPDSDTQYF
TRBV27	-	TRBJ2-3	-	TGTGCCAGCAGTTTATCCCCCCAGTTAATGCAGTATTTT	CASSLSPQLMQYF
TRBV7-9	-	TRBJ2-4	-	TGTGCCAGCAGCCATCCGGCAGGGGCTGGGGACATTCAGTACTTC	CASSHPAGAGDIQYF
TRBV5-1	-	TRBJ1-5	-	TGCGCCAGCAGCTTGGGGCCCCAAGGGGGGCGGGATAGCAATCAGCCCCAGCATTTT	CASSLGPQGGRDSNQPQHF
TRBV25-1	-	TRBJ1-4	TRBD1	TGTGCCAGCAGTGATTTGAGGACAGGGTCGGGTAATGAAAAACTGTTTTTT	CASSDLRTGSGNEKLFF
TRBV7-8	-	TRBJ2-7	-	TGTGCCAGCAGCTTAGGTCTGGACAGAAGTCGGACGGGGGCTCCATCCTACGAGCAGTACTTC	CASSLGLDRSRTGAPSYEQYF
TRBV29-1	-	TRBJ2-2	-	TGCAGCGTTTTAGGGTCGGACACCGGGGAGCTGTTTTTT	CSVLGSDTGELFF
TRBV6-1	-	TRBJ2-7	-	TGTGCCAGCAGTGACAGGGGCCACCTACACGAGCAGTACTTC	CASSDRGHLHEQYF
TRBV21-1	-	TRBJ1-4	-	TGTGCCAGCAGCACCGGGGGGCCAACTAATGAAAAACTGTTTTTT	CASSTGGPTNEKLFF
TRBV27	once	TRBJ2-2	TRBD1	TGTGCCAGCAGTTGGAACTGGGACAGGGTCACCGGGGAGCTGTTTTTT	CASSWNWDRVTGELFF
TRBV5-6	once	TRBJ2-7	TRBD1	TGTGCCAGCAGCTATGACAGGGGGCTGTACGAGCAGTACTTC	CASSYDRGLYEQYF
TRBV5-6	-	TRBJ2-3	TRBD2	TGTGCCAGCAGCTTGGCACTAGCGGGGGGCACAGATACGCAGTATTTT	CASSLALAGGTDTQYF
TRBV5-6	-	TRBJ2-3	TRBD2	TGTGCCAGCAGCACGTGGTTTACTAGCGGGGGGGCCGTTGATACGCAGTATTTT	CASSTWFTSGGAVDTQYF
TRBV7-9	-	TRBJ2-1	TRBD2	TGTGCCAGCAGCTTAGTAGGTAGCGGGGGATCCTACAATGAGCAGTTCTTC	CASSLVGSGGSYNEQFF
TRBV6-5	-	TRBJ2-7	-	TGTGCCAGCAGTTACTCGCATGGTGGCTACGAGCAGTACTTC	CASSYSHGGYEQYF
TRBV7-9	-	TRBJ2-7	-	TGTGCCAGCTCGTTCGGAACTTACGAGCAGTACTTC	CASSFGTYEQYF
TRBV5-4	-	TRBJ1-1	-	TGTGCCAGCAATGAGGATTCTGAAGCTTTCTTT	CASNEDSEAFF
TRBV7-9	medium-sized	TRBJ1-2	TRBD1	TGTGCCAGCAGTCACCGGGACAGGGACAATGGCTACACCTTC	CASSHRDRDNGYTF
TRBV6-5	-	TRBJ1-1	-	TGTGCCAGCAGCCCAACACCGAACACTGAAGCTTTCTTT	CASSPTPNTEAFF
TRBV2	-	TRBJ2-6	TRBD1	TGTGCCAGCAGTCCCCGGACAGGTCGAGTCTCTGGGGCCAACGTCCTGACTTTC	CASSPRTGRVSGANVLTF
TRBV6-5	-	TRBJ2-4	TRBD2	TGTGCCACTCGGACTAGCGGGGCCGGGGACATTCAGTACTTC	CATRTSGAGDIQYF
TRBV13	few	TRBJ2-3	-	TGTGCCAGCAGCTCCCTGCTGCGGGGGCCCTTCACAGATACGCAGTATTTT	CASSSLLRGPFTDTQYF
TRBV30	few	TRBJ1-3	-	TGTGCCTGGAGTGTTATTGGAGACACCATATATTTT	CAWSVIGDTIYF
TRBV27	-	TRBJ2-7	-	TGTGCCAGCAGTTTGGGTGTGGGGGGATTAACCTACGAGCAGTACTTC	CASSLGVGGLTYEQYF
TRBV30	-	TRBJ2-2	TRBD1	TGTGCCTTGGACAGGGCCAACACCGGGGAGCTGTTTTTT	CALDRANTGELFF
TRBV2	-	TRBJ1-1	-	TGTGTCATTAGACGGGCTACTGAAGCTTTCTTT	CVIRRATEAFF
TRBV2	-	TRBJ2-3	-	TGTGCCAGCAGGGGGTTAGCGGCTAGCACAGATACGCAGTATTTT	CASRGLAASTDTQYF
TRBV6-1	-	TRBJ2-5	-	TGTGCCAGCAGTGTTAGGAGACTAGGGGAGACCCAGTACTTC	CASSVRRLGETQYF
TRBV10-2	-	TRBJ1-6	-	TGCGCCAGCATCGAACAGGGCGGTAATTCACCCCTCCACTTT	CASIEQGGNSPLHF
TRBV11-2	-	TRBJ2-7	TRBD1	TGTGCCAGCAGCTTAGGAAAGGCGGGGACAGGGGGCCACGAGCAGTACTTC	CASSLGKAGTGGHEQYF
TRBV10-3	few	TRBJ2-5	-	TGTGCCATCAGTGGGGTCCAAGAGACCCAGTACTTC	CAISGVQETQYF
TRBV21-1	-	TRBJ1-6	-	TGTGCCAGCCAGGGGAGCTCCTATAATTCACCCCTCCACTTT	CASQGSSYNSPLHF
TRBV4-1	-	TRBJ2-3	-	TGCGCCAGCAGACCCGGGGGCTCTAGCACAGATACGCAGTATTTT	CASRPGGSSTDTQYF
TRBV9	-	TRBJ2-3	-	TGTGCCAGCAGCGAGGGGCCAGATACGCAGTATTTT	CASSEGPDTQYF
TRBV9	once	TRBJ1-1	-	TGTGCCAGCAGCGGACGGGACCCGAAGCCTGAAGCTTTCTTT	CASSGRDPKPEAFF
TRBV14	-	TRBJ2-3	TRBD2	TGTGCCAGTCGGACTAGCGGGGCCCCAGATACGCAGTATTTT	CASRTSGAPDTQYF
TRBV2	-	TRBJ1-1	-	TGTGCCAGCAGTGAATGGCAGGTCAACACTGAAGCTTTCTTT	CASSEWQVNTEAFF
TRBV27	-	TRBJ1-2	-	TGTGCCAGCAGTTTACCGGGGCCAGACGAATCCATTTATGGCTACACCTTC	CASSLPGPDESIYGYTF
TRBV28	-	TRBJ1-1	TRBD1	TGTGCCAGCAGTTCGCAGGGGGCGCTTTCTGAAGCTTTCTTT	CASSSQGALSEAFF
TRBV29-1	once	TRBJ2-7	TRBD1	TGCAGCGTCCTTCAGGGGGCCGGGGAGCAGTACTTC	CSVLQGAGEQYF
TRBV5-8	-	TRBJ1-2	-	TGTGCCAGCAGCCCGCTCGGTCCGGGGGGCTACACCTTC	CASSPLGPGGYTF
TRBV27	few	TRBJ1-6	-	TGTGCCAGCAGTTTTGTCACTTCCTATAATTCACCCCTCCACTTT	CASSFVTSYNSPLHF
TRBV4-2	-	TRBJ1-5	TRBD1	TGTGCCAGCAGCCAGTTACAGGGGAGCGCTCAGCCCCAGCATTTT	CASSQLQGSAQPQHF
TRBV5-5	few	TRBJ2-7	TRBD2	TGTGCCAGCAGCTTGGGGACTAGCGGGGGGAACGAGCAGTACTTC	CASSLGTSGGNEQYF
TRBV7-1	-	TRBJ2-7	TRBD1	TGTGCCAGCAGCTTAGAACAGGGGTACCCCTACGAGCAGTACTTC	CASSLEQGYPYEQYF
TRBV5-5	-	TRBJ1-1	-	TGTGCCAGCAGCTTGACCTGGAACACTGAAGCTTTCTTT	CASSLTWNTEAFF
TRBV27	-	TRBJ2-7	TRBD2	TGTGCCGGCAGTGACCCCGATAGCGGGGGAATTACCAACGAGCAGTACTTC	CAGSDPDSGGITNEQYF
TRBV2	medium-sized	TRBJ2-3	TRBD1	TGTGCCAGTACAACGGGACAGGTGCTCCCAGATACGCAGTATTTT	CASTTGQVLPDTQYF
TRBV9	once	TRBJ2-2	-	TGTGCCAGCAACCGCGGGGCGAACACCGGGGAGCTGTTTTTT	CASNRGANTGELFF
TRBV27	-	TRBJ1-4	-	TGTGCCAGCAGCTGGGTCCCGAATGAAAAACTGTTTTTT	CASSWVPNEKLFF
TRBV18	few	TRBJ1-2	-	TGTGCCAGCTCACCACCGGGGGCGGACGGAGAATTTACTAACTATGGCTACACCTTC	CASSPPGADGEFTNYGYTF
TRBV5-8	-	TRBJ2-3	-	TGTGCCAGCAGCTTGCGCGACTACACAGATACGCAGTATTTT	CASSLRDYTDTQYF
TRBV19	-	TRBJ1-1	-	TGTGCCAGTAGTATTTTACAGCGACACATGAACACTGAAGCTTTCTTT	CASSILQRHMNTEAFF